The subject of this entry is one TCR beta chain. Its antigen is unknown. The sample is drawn from a study of T cell repertoires in cytomegalovirus infection. Across the study: Evidence of both CMV infection and a matching HLA type came from public TCR beta signatures. Study findings and constraints: Totalled public TCR beta family frequency picked out people who carried CMV plus the relevant HLA.

TCRdb analysed the reads with MiXCR anew, one entry per CDR3 protein. The sample includes some 300,000 distinct CDR3 sequences, about 9.2% of them seen just once. The CDR3 runs 16 residues. V was clipped by 7 bases and J by 4 bases; unmatched bases: 9. Germline V CDR1 and CDR2: SNHLY, FYNNEI. Source material: PBMCs. The chain has TRBV2 and TRBJ2-5; 13 bases fit TRBD2. This TCR was sampled from a human donor in good health (CMV status not recorded). Some clones in this sample may be carry-over from other donors' samples. CDR3 nucleotide sequence: TGTGCCAGCAAGGGACCGGGACTAGCGGGACCAGAGACCCAGTACTTC. It codes for CASKGPGLAGPETQYF.